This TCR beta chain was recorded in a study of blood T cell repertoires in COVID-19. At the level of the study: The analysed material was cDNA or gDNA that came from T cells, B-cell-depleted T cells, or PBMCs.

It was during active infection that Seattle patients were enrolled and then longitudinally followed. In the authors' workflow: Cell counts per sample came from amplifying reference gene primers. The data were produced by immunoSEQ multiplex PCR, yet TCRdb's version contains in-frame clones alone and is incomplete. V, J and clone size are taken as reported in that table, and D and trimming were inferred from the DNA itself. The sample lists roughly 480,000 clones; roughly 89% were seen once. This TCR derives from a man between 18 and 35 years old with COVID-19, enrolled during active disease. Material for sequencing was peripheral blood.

As DNA, the CDR3 is TGTGCCAGCTCTACAGGGAAGACAGATACGCAGTATTTT. Translating gives CASSTGKTDTQYF. The chain carries TRBV18 and TRBJ2-3, with D perhaps matching TRBD1 (6 bases). The CDR3 contains 13 residues. Germline V lookup: CDR1 KGHSH, CDR2 LQKENI. V dropped 6 bases and J dropped 3 bases, with 10 bases sitting between them.